Each of the 9 T cell receptor beta chains below was sequenced from the same sample in a study of T-cell reconstitution after alpha-beta-depleted transplantation in children (dated by TCRdb to about 2016). The library came from PCR. The instrument was an Illumina HiSeq 2500. TCR library preparation used molecular barcoding, with unique molecular identifiers applied to normalize quantification of the TCRbeta repertoire. TCRdb reran the public reads through fastp at Q25 and MiXCR, keeping productive beta chains. Every distinct CDR3 protein forms one entry, paired with its most common genes and DNA. This sample has approximately 520,000 distinct CDR3 sequences in its table, and 32% of those were observed once. Clones ranked in the top ten supply more than 2% of the sample. The starting material was PBMCs from the stem cell graft donor, obtained from the stem cell graft. These receptors originate from a human donor who donated a stem cell graft to a child with aplastic anemia.

The chain combines TRBV5-1 with TRBJ1-4; D gene unclear. Trimming took 2 bases from V and 4 from J, leaving 6 bases between them. The V gene's germline CDR1 is SGHRS and CDR2 YFSETQ. The length of the CDR3 is 13 residues. CDR3 sequence (DNA): TGCGCCAGCAGCTTCACTCTTAATGAAAAACTGTTTTTT. Its protein product is CASSFTLNEKLFF.

This chain links TRBV12-3 or TRBV12-4 with TRBJ1-4; the match to TRBD1 covers 9 bases. V was clipped by 5 bases and J by 4 bases; unmatched bases: 5. The CDR3 loop spans 15 amino acids. The DNA for the CDR3 is TGTGCCAGCAGTCGTTGGGGACAGGGTAATGAAAAACTGTTTTTT. Protein: CASSRWGQGNEKLFF.

The gene calls are TRBV4-3 and TRBJ2-3; possibly TRBD1 or TRBD2 for D (5 bases each). Germline V gene sequence: CDR1 LGHNA, CDR2 YSLEER. This CDR3 comprises 17 residues. Trimming removed 1 base from V and 3 bases from J, with 17 bases in between. CDR3 protein: CASSQVYGTFRTDTQYF. The DNA of the CDR3 is TGCGCCAGCAGCCAAGTGTACGGGACGTTTAGAACAGATACGCAGTATTTT.

This clonotype was seen a few times. The chain combines TRBV29-1 with TRBJ2-1; D not certain. There are 14 residues in the CDR3. CDR1 SQVTM and CDR2 ANQGSEA come from the germline V gene. V lost 4 bases and J 0 bases, leaving 10 bases between the germline ends. The CDR3 loop reads CSVGDSSSYNEQFF. The CDR3, as DNA: TGCAGCGTTGGCGACTCGAGCTCCTACAATGAGCAGTTCTTC.

This clonotype has more than one count but fewer than ten. This chain links TRBV6-5 with TRBJ2-6; TRBD1 is a possible D gene (5 bases). The CDR3 has 16 amino acids. V lost 2 bases and J lost 0, with 8 bases in between. CDR1 is MNHEY and CDR2 is SVGAGI in the germline V gene. The CDR3 reads CASSYDSNSGANVLTF. Here the CDR3 DNA reads TGTGCCAGCAGTTACGACAGTAACTCTGGGGCCAACGTCCTGACTTTC.

Only a few counts were recorded for this clonotype. The V call is TRBV9, the J call TRBJ1-2; tentative D call: TRBD1 (6 bases). V dropped 3 bases and J dropped 8 bases, with 23 bases sitting between them. Germline CDR1 is SGDLS and CDR2 is YYNGEE. The CDR3 has 16 residues. CDR3 nucleotides: TGTGCCAGCAGCGGGAGCGCGGGTAGGGCTACAGGGGGCTACACCTTC. Translating gives CASSGSAGRATGGYTF.

This clonotype occurred a few times. The J gene is TRBJ2-1, the V gene TRBV5-1; D is possibly TRBD2 (5 bases). The CDR3 sequence is 14 residues long. CDR1 SGHRS and CDR2 YFSETQ come from the germline V gene. V was pared by 4 bases and J by 7 bases, with 15 bases between. In nucleotides, the CDR3 is TGCGCCAGCAGCCAATTAGCGAAAGGGAATGAGCAGTTCTTC. Translated: CASSQLAKGNEQFF.

There are a few counts of this clonotype. The V and J genes are TRBV7-2 and TRBJ2-7, with D possibly TRBD1 on 5 matching bases. The CDR3 has 15 amino acids. CDR1 SGHTA and CDR2 FQGNSA come from the germline V gene. V lost 2 bases and J 3 bases, leaving 14 bases between the germline ends. The CDR3: CASSLTTDPRYEQYF. Written as DNA, the CDR3 is TGTGCCAGCAGCTTAACGACAGATCCCCGCTACGAGCAGTACTTC.

This chain uses TRBV29-1 with TRBJ2-3; 13 bases are shared with TRBD2. Germline CDR1 SQVTM, CDR2 ANQGSEA. The CDR3 is 14 residues long. V dropped 7 bases and J dropped 4; count of bases not matched to a gene: 5. The CDR3 region has the DNA TGCAGCGAAAGGACTAGCGGGAGTCCAGATACGCAGTATTTT. This translates into CSERTSGSPDTQYF.